The rows below give T cell receptor beta chains drawn from one sample of a study of beta chain features in type 1 diabetes. Profiling relied on immunoSEQ multiplex PCR, and the TCRdb table lists in-frame clones only, not all of them. This sample yields 200,000 to 300,000 clones, of which about 71% are seen a single time; 0.053% belongs to the top ten. The sample taken for sequencing was naive CD4+ T cells from blood. The receptor set was obtained from a man aged 25-45 years in good health. Each CDR3 is given with its conserved first and last residue. A D gene is named only where the DNA matches it firmly. Where a row states a size, it is once, few, many or the class of an expanded clone; other rows omit it.

few,TRBV29-1,TRBJ2-1,NA,TGCAGCGTTGTAACTAACAATGAGCAGTTCTTC,CSVVTNNEQFF
NA,TRBV7-2,TRBJ2-7,NA,TGTGCCAGCAGCTCCCTCGGTGCAGACCGCTACGAGCAGTACTTC,CASSSLGADRYEQYF
NA,TRBV30,TRBJ2-1,TRBD1,TGTGCCTGGACTTCCGGGACAGGGGCCTTGAATGAGCAGTTCTTC,CAWTSGTGALNEQFF
few,TRBV28,TRBJ2-3,TRBD2,TGTGCCAGCAGTTTGAGGGAGGGCCGAGGGAGAAATACGCAGTATTTT,CASSLREGRGRNTQYF
once,TRBV29-1,TRBJ2-5,NA,TGCAGCGTTGAACCCCAGATAGGGGTCGTGACCCAGTACTTC,CSVEPQIGVVTQYF
NA,TRBV7-2,TRBJ2-5,NA,TGTGCCAGCAGCCCGCAGGGTCAAGAGACCCAGTACTTC,CASSPQGQETQYF
NA,TRBV23-1,TRBJ2-2,NA,TGCGCCAGCACTCCTCGGGGTGCGAACACCGGGGAGCTGTTTTTT,CASTPRGANTGELFF
NA,TRBV2,TRBJ2-3,NA,TGTGCCAGCAGTACACAGCTAGTCAACACAGATACGCAGTATTTT,CASSTQLVNTDTQYF
NA,TRBV4-3,TRBJ2-3,TRBD1,TGCGCCAGCAGCCAAGATCCGTGGCCCCAGGGGGTAGATACGCAGTATTTT,CASSQDPWPQGVDTQYF
few,TRBV15,TRBJ2-3,NA,TGTGCCACCAGCAGAGTTGCTGCAGATACGCAGTATTTT,CATSRVAADTQYF
few,TRBV2,TRBJ2-1,TRBD2,TGTGCCAGCGGGAGGGACAATGAGCAGTTCTTC,CASGRDNEQFF
few,TRBV5-4,TRBJ2-3,NA,TGTGCCAGCAGCTTGGAAGATACGCAGTATTTT,CASSLEDTQYF
NA,TRBV4-3,TRBJ2-5,NA,TGCGCCAGCAGCCAAGATCTCGGAGGAGGAGAGACCCAGTACTTC,CASSQDLGGGETQYF
NA,TRBV6-1,TRBJ1-6,NA,TGTGCCAGCAGTGAAGCTGGGGTAATGTCACCCCTCCACTTT,CASSEAGVMSPLHF
NA,TRBV7-2,TRBJ2-1,NA,TGTGCCAGCAGCCAAGGGGAGGTAGAGCAGTTCTTC,CASSQGEVEQFF
NA,TRBV30,TRBJ2-3,NA,TGTGCCTGGTCGGCGGGACAGCTAACAGATACGCAGTATTTT,CAWSAGQLTDTQYF
NA,TRBV7-2,TRBJ2-7,NA,TGTGCCAGCAGCTTAATTCCGCTCTACGAGCAGTACTTC,CASSLIPLYEQYF
NA,TRBV11-2,TRBJ2-4,NA,TGTGCCAGCAGCTTAGAGTATTCGGGGAGCCCCAAAAACATTCAGTACTTC,CASSLEYSGSPKNIQYF
NA,TRBV9,TRBJ2-7,NA,TGTGCCAGCAGCGTAGTTCCCGCACGTCAATACGAGCAGTACTTC,CASSVVPARQYEQYF
NA,TRBV10-3,TRBJ2-3,TRBD2,TGTGCCATCAGCGGGACTAGCGGCACAGATACGCAGTATTTT,CAISGTSGTDTQYF
NA,TRBV5-6,TRBJ2-7,NA,TGTGCCAGCAGCTTGGCCGGCAGACTCTCCACGTCTAACGAGCAGTACTTC,CASSLAGRLSTSNEQYF
NA,TRBV30,TRBJ1-2,NA,TGTGCCTGGAGTGTGACTGGGAGCTATGGCTACACCTTC,CAWSVTGSYGYTF
few,TRBV29-1,TRBJ2-3,NA,TGCAGCGTTCGGGCCCTTCTTACAGATACGCAGTATTTT,CSVRALLTDTQYF
NA,TRBV28,TRBJ2-1,TRBD2,TGTGCCAGCAGCTACACTAGCGGGAGTTACAATGAGCAGTTCTTC,CASSYTSGSYNEQFF
NA,TRBV7-2,TRBJ1-2,NA,TGTGCCAGCAGCCCGGCTCACGTGGATGGCTACACCTTC,CASSPAHVDGYTF
NA,TRBV29-1,TRBJ2-3,TRBD2,TGCAGCGTTGATCGGGGGGGAACAGATACGCAGTATTTT,CSVDRGGTDTQYF
NA,TRBV7-2,TRBJ2-3,NA,TGTGCCAGCAGCTTAGTCCAGGGAACAGATACGCAGTATTTT,CASSLVQGTDTQYF
few,TRBV29-1,TRBJ1-3,NA,TGCAGCGTTGCGCATAGTATAGGAAACACCATATATTTT,CSVAHSIGNTIYF
NA,TRBV11-2,TRBJ2-1,NA,TGTGCCAGCAGCTTAGATGGGGCTCACAATGAGCAGTTCTTC,CASSLDGAHNEQFF
few,TRBV29-1,TRBJ1-1,NA,TGCAGCGTAGGGGGGGTGAACACTGAAGCTTTCTTT,CSVGGVNTEAFF
NA,TRBV11-1,TRBJ2-7,NA,TGTGCCAGCAGCCCGGGGGACAACTACGAGCAGTACTTC,CASSPGDNYEQYF
once,TRBV15,TRBJ1-5,NA,TGTGCCACCAGCAGACCCGGGAGTCAGCCCCAGCATTTT,CATSRPGSQPQHF
NA,TRBV25-1,TRBJ1-3,NA,TGTGCCAGCAGTGGGGTAGGGGAGGTTGGAAACACCATATATTTT,CASSGVGEVGNTIYF
NA,TRBV4-3,TRBJ2-5,NA,TGCGCCAGCAGCCAAGAGGACAGCCAAAGTGAGACCCAGTACTTC,CASSQEDSQSETQYF
NA,TRBV29-1,TRBJ1-1,NA,TGCAGCGTTACACAGGTAGAAGCTTTCTTT,CSVTQVEAFF
NA,TRBV7-2,TRBJ1-5,NA,TGTGCCAGCAGCGAGGGACACATTAGCAATCAGCCCCAGCATTTT,CASSEGHISNQPQHF
NA,TRBV9,TRBJ1-2,NA,TGTGCCAGCAGCTTTGACAGCTATGGCTACACCTTC,CASSFDSYGYTF
NA,TRBV6-6,TRBJ1-1,NA,TGTGCCAGCAGGGAACGAAAGAGGAACACTGAAGCTTTCTTT,CASRERKRNTEAFF
NA,TRBV4-1,TRBJ2-7,TRBD2,TGCGCCAGCAGCCAAGTGGCACTAGCGGCCTACGAGCAGTACTTC,CASSQVALAAYEQYF
NA,TRBV27,TRBJ2-1,NA,TGTGCCAGCAGTGGGGGAACACATCGCAATGAGCAGTTCTTC,CASSGGTHRNEQFF
few,TRBV30,TRBJ2-3,NA,TGTGCCTGGAGTCTCTCTCGTCCGGCAGATACGCAGTATTTT,CAWSLSRPADTQYF